This T cell receptor beta chain was retrieved from a study of blood T cells in healthy people across ages. Primers used in a second PCR of about 7 to 11 cycles were a sample-barcoded 5' primer and a J-beta primer mix. From the 5' RACE reads, TCRdb called clonotypes with MiXCR, one entry per CDR3 protein. The sample yields roughly 2 million distinct CDR3 sequences, roughly 50% seen once. This CDR3 spans 15 amino acids. The ends were cut back, 6 bases at V and 1 base at J, with 14 bases in the middle. The germline gives CDR1 KGHDR, CDR2 SFDVKD. The material sequenced was blood. The chain combines TRBV24-1 with TRBJ2-5, with D possibly being TRBD1 (6 bases). The receptor was derived from a middle-aged woman in good health. The CDR3 here is CATSNPRGSQETQYF. CDR3 bases: TGTGCCACCAGTAACCCCAGGGGTTCCCAAGAGACCCAGTACTTC.